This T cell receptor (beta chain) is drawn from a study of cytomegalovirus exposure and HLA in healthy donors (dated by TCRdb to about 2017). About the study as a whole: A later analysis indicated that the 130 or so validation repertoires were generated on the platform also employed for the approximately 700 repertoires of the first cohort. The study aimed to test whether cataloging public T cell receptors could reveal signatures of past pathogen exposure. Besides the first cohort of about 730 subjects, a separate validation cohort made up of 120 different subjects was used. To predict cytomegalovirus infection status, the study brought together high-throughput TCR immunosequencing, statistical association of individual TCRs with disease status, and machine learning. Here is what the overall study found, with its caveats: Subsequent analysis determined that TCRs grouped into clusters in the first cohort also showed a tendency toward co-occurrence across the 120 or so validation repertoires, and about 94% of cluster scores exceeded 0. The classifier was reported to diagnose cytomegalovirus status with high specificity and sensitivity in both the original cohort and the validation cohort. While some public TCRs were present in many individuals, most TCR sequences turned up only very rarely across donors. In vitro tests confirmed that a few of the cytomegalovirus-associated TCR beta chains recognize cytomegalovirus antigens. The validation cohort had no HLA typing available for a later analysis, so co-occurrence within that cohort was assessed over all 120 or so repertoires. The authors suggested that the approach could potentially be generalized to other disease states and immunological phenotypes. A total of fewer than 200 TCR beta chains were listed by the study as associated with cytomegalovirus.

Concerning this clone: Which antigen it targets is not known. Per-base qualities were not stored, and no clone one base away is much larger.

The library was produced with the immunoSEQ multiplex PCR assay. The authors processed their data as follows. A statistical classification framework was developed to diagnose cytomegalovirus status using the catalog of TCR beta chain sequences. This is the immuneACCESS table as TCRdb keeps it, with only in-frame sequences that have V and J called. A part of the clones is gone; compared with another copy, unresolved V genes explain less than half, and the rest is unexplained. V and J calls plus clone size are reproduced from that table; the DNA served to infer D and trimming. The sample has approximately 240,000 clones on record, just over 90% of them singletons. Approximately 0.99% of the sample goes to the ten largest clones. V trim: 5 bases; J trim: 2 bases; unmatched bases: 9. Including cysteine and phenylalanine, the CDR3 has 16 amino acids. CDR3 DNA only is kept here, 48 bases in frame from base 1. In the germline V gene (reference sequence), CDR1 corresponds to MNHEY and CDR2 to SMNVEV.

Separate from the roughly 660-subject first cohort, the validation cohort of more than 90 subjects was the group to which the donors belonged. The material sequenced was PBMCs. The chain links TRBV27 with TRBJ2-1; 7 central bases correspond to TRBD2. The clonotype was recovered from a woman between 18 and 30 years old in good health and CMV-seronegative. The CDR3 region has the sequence CASSRTAREPYNEQFF. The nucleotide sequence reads TGTGCCAGCAGTCGCACCGCGCGGGAGCCCTACAATGAGCAGTTCTTC.